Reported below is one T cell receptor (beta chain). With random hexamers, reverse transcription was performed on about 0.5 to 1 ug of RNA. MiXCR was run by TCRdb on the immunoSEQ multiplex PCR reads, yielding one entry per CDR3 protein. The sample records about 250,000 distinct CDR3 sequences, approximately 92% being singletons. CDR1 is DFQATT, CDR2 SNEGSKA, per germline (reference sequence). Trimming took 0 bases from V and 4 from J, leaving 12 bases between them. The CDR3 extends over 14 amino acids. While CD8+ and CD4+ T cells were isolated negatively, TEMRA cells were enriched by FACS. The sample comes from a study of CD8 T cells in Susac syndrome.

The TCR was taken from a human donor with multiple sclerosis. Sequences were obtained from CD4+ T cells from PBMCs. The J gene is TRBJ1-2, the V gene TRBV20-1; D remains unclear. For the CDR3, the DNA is TGCAGTGCTAGAGATCCGGCAGCCCTCTATGGCTACACCTTC. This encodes CSARDPAALYGYTF.